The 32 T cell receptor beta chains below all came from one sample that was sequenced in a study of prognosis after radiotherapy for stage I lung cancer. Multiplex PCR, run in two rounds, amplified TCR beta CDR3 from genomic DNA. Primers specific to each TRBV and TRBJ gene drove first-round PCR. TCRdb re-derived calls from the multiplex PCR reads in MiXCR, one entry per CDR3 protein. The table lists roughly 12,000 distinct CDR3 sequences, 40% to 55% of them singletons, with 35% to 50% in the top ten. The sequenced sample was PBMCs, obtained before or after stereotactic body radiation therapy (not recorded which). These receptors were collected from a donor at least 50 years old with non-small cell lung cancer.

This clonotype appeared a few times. Written as DNA, the CDR3 is TGTGCCAGCAGCCCCCTAGCGGGGGCCGGCACAGATACGCAGTATTTT. Translation gives CASSPLAGAGTDTQYF. V gene TRBV7-2 combines with J gene TRBJ2-3; TRBD2 agrees at 10 bases. Per germline, CDR1 SGHTA and CDR2 FQGNSA. There are 16 residues in the CDR3. The junction had 6 bases not matched to a gene; V was cut back by 5 bases and J by 1 base.

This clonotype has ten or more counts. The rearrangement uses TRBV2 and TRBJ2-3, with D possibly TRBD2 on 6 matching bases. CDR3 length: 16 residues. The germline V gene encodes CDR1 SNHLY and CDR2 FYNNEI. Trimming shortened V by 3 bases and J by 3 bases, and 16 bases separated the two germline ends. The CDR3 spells CASSDPLGAGTDTQYF. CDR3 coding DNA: TGTGCCAGCAGTGACCCCCTGGGCGCGGGGACAGATACGCAGTATTTT.

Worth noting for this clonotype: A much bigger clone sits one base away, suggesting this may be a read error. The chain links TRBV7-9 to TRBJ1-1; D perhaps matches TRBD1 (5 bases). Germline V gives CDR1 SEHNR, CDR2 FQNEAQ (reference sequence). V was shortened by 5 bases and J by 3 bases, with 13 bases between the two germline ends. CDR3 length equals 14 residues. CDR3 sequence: CASSPRGSYTEAFF. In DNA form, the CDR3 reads TGTGCCAGCAGCCCACGGGGGAGTTACACTGAAGCTTTCTTT.

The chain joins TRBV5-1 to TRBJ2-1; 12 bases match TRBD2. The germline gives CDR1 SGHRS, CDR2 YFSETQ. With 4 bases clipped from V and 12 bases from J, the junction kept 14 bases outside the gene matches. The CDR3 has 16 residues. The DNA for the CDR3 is TGCGCCAGCAGCGGAGGACTAGCGGGACTCTACAATTGGCAGTTCTTC. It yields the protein CASSGGLAGLYNWQFF.

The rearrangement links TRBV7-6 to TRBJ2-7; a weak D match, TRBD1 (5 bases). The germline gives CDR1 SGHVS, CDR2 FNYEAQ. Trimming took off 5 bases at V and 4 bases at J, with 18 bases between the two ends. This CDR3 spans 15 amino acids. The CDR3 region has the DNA TGTGCCAGCAGCCCAACGGACATGCGGTTGTACGAGCAGTACTTC. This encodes CASSPTDMRLYEQYF.

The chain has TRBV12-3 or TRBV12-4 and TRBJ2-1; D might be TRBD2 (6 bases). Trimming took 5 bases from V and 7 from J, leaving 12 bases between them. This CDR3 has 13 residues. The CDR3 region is CASSISGRNEQFF. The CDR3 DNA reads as TGTGCCAGCAGTATTAGCGGACGGAATGAGCAGTTCTTC.

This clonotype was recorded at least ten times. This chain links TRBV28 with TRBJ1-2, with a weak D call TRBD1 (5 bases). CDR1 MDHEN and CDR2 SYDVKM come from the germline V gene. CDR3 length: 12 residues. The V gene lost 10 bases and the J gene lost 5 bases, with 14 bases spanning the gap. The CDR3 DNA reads TGTGCCACCCAGAGGACATTATATGGCTACACCTTC. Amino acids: CATQRTLYGYTF.

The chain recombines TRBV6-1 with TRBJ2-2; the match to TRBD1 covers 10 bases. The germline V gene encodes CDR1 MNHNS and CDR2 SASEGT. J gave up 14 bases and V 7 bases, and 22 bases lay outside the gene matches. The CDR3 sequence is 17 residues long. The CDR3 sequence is CASNTVGQGSYTGYLFF. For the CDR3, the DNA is TGTGCCAGCAACACGGTGGGACAGGGGTCGTATACCGGGTATCTGTTTTTT.

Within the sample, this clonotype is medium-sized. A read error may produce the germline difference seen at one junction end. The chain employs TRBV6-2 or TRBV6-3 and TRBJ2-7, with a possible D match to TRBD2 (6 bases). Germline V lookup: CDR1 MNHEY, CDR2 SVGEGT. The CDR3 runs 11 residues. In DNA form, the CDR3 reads TGTGCCAGCAGTAACGAGGTTGGCGGGGTCTTC. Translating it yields CASSNEVGGVF.

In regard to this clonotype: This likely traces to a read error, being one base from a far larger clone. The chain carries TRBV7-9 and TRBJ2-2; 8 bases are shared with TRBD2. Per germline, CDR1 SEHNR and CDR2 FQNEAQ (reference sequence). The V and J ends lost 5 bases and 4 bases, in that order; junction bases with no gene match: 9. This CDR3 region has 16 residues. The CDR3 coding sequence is TGTGCCAGCAGCATAGAGGTACTAGCGGTCACCGGGGAGCTGTTTTTT. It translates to CASSIEVLAVTGELFF.

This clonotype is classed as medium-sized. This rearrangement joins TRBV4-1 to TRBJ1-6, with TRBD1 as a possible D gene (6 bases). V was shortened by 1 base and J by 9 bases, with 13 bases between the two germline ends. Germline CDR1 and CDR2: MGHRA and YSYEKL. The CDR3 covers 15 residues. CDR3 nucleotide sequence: TGCGCCAGCAGCCAAGGGAACAGGGTTGGTTCACCCCTCCACTTT. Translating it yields CASSQGNRVGSPLHF.

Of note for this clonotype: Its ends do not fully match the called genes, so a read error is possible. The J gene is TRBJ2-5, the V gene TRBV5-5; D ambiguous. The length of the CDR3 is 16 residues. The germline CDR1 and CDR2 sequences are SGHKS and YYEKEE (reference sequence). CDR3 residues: CAGSSQNGPEQETQYF. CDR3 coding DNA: TGTGCCGGCAGCTCCCAGAATGGGCCGGAGCAAGAGACCCAGTACTTC.

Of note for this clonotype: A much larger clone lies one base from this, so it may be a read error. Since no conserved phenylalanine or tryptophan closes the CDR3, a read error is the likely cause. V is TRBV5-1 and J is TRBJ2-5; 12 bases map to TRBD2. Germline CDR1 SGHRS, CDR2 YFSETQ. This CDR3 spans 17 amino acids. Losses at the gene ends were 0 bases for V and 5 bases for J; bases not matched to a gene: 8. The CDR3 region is CASSLVPSGGAGETQYL. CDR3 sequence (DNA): TGCGCCAGCAGCTTGGTGCCTAGCGGGGGGGCCGGGGAGACCCAGTACTTA.

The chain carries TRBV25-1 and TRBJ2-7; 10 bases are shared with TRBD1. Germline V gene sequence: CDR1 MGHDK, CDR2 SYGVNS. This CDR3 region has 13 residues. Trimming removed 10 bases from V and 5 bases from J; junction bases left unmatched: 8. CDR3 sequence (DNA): TGTGCCATCCTAGGGGACAGGGGCCACGAGCAGTACTTC. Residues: CAILGDRGHEQYF.

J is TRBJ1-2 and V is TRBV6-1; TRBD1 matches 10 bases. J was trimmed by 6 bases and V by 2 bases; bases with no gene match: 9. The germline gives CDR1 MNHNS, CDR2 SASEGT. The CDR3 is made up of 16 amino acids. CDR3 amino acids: CASSESPGTGVDGYTF. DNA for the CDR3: TGTGCCAGCAGTGAATCCCCTGGGACAGGGGTGGATGGCTACACCTTC.

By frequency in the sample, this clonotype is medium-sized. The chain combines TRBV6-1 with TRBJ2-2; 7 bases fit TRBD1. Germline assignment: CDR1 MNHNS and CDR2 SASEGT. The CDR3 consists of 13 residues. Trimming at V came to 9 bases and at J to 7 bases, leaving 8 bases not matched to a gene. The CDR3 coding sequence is TGTGCCAGTGCAGACAGGGCCTACGGGGAGCTGTTTTTT. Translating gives CASADRAYGELFF.

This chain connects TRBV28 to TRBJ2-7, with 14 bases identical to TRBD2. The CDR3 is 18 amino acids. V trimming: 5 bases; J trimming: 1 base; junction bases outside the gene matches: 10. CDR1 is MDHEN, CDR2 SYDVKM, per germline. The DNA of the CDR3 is TGTGCCAGCAGTCACCTGACTAGCGGGAGGGCCCTTTCCTACGAGCAGTACTTC. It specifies CASSHLTSGRALSYEQYF.

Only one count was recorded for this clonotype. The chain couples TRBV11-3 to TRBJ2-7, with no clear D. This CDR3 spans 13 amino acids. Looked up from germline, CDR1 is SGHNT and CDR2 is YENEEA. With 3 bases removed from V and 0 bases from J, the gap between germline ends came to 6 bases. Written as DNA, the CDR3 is TGTGCCAGCAGCTTTGCTAGCTCCTACGAGCAGTACTTC. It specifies CASSFASSYEQYF.

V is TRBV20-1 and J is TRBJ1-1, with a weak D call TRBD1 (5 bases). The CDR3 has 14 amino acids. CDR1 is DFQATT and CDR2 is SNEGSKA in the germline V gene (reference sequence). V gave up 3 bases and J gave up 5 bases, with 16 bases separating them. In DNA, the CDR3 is TGCAGTGCTAGGATGGGCAGGGAGCTTACTGAAGCTTTCTTT. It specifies CSARMGRELTEAFF.

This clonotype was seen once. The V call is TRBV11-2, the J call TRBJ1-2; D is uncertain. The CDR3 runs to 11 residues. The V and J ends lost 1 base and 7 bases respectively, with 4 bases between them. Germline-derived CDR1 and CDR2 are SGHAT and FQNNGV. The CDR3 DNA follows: TGTGCCAGCAGCTTAGTTAGTGGCTACACCTTC. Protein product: CASSLVSGYTF.

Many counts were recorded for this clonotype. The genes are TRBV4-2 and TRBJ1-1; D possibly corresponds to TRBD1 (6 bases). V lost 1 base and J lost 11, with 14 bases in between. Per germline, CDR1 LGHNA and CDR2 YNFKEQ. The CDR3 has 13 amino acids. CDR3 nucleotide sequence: TGTGCCAGCAGCCAAGTACTGAGGGGGATCGCTTTCTTT. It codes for CASSQVLRGIAFF.

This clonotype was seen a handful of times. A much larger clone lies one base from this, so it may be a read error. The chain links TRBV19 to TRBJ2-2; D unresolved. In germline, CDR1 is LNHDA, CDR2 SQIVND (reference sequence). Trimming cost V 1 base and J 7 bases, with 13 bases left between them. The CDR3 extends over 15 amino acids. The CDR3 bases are TGTGCCAGTAGTATAGTTAGTACAGATTACGGGGAGCTGTTTTTT. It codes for CASSIVSTDYGELFF.

DNA for the CDR3: TGTGCCAGCAGTCTTTCCTGGTCCCTCGAGCAGTACTTC. Amino acid sequence: CASSLSWSLEQYF. The genes are TRBV12-3 or TRBV12-4 and TRBJ2-7; D ambiguous. There are 13 residues in the CDR3. Deletions cut 5 bases from V and 6 bases from J, with 14 bases between.

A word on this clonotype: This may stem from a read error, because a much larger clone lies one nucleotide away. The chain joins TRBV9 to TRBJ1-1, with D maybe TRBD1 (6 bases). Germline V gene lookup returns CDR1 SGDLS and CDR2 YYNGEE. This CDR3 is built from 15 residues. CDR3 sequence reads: CASSPWGGLGTESFF. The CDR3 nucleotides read TGTGCCAGCAGCCCCTGGGGGGGGCTCGGGACTGAATCTTTCTTT. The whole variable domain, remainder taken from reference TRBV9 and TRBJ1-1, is DSGVTQTPKHLITATGQRVTLRCSPRSGDLSVYWYQQSLDQGLQFLIQYYNGEERAKGNILERFSAQQFPDLHSELNLSSLELGDSALYFCASSPWGGLGTESFFGQGTRLTVV.

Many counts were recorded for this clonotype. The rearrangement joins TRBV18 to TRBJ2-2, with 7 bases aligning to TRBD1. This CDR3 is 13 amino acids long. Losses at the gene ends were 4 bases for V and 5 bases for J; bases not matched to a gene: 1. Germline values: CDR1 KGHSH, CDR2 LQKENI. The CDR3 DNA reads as TGTGCCAGCTCACAGGGACAGACCGGGGAGCTGTTTTTT. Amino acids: CASSQGQTGELFF.

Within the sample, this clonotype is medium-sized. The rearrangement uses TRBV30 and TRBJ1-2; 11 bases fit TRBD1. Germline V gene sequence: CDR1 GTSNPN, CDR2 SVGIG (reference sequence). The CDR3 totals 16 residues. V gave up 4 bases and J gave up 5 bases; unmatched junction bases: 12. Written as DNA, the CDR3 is TGTGCCTGGATTCTGACTCGGACAGGGGGCGTGTATGGCTACACCTTC. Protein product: CAWILTRTGGVYGYTF.

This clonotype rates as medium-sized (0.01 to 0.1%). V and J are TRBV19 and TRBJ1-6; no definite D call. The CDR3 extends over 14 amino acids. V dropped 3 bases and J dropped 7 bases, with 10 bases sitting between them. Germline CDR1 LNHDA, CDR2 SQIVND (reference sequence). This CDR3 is CASSMRQKNSPLHF. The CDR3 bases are TGTGCCAGTAGTATGAGGCAGAAAAATTCACCCCTCCACTTT.

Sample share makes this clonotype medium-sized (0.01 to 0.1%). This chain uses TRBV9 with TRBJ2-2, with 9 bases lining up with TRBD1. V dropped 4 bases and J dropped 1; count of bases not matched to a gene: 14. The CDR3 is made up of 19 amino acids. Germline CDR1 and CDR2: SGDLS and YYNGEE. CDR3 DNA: TGTGCCAGCAGCCCTCGACCAACCGGGACAGGGATGAACACCGGGGAGCTGTTTTTT. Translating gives CASSPRPTGTGMNTGELFF.

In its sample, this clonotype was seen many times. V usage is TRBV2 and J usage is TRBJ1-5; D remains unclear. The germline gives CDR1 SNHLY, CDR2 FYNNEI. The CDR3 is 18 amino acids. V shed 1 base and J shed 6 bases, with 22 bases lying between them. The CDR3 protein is CASSEGVGSSSRLQPQHF. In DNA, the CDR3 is TGTGCCAGCAGTGAAGGCGTTGGCAGTTCCTCGAGGCTTCAGCCCCAGCATTTT.

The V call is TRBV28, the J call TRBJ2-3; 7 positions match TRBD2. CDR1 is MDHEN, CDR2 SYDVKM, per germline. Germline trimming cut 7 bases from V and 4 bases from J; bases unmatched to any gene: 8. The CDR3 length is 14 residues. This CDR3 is CASILWTSSDTQYF. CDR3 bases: TGTGCCAGCATTCTTTGGACTAGTTCAGATACGCAGTATTTT.

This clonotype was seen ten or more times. The CDR3: CASQISSSGGARETQYF. The CDR3 bases are TGTGCCAGTCAAATTAGTAGTAGCGGGGGGGCCAGAGAGACCCAGTACTTC. The rearrangement links TRBV7-6 to TRBJ2-5, with 11 bases that match TRBD2. The germline CDR1 and CDR2 sequences are SGHVS and FNYEAQ. The CDR3 has 17 amino acids. The junction had 16 bases not matched to a gene; V was cut back by 9 bases and J by 4 bases.

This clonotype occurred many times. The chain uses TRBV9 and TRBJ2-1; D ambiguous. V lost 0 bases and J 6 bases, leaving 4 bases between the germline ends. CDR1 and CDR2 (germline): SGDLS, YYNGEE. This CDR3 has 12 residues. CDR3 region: CASSVALNEQFF. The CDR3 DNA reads TGTGCCAGCAGCGTAGCTCTCAATGAGCAGTTCTTC. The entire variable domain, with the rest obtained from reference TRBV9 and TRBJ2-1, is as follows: DSGVTQTPKHLITATGQRVTLRCSPRSGDLSVYWYQQSLDQGLQFLIQYYNGEERAKGNILERFSAQQFPDLHSELNLSSLELGDSALYFCASSVALNEQFFGPGTRLTVL.